A selection of T cell receptor beta chains follows, all from one sample in a study of tumor-infiltrating lymphocytes in primary liver carcinoma. MiXCR, applied by TCRdb to the multiplex PCR reads, yields one record per CDR3 protein. The sample records hundreds of thousands of distinct CDR3 sequences, 45% to 70% being singletons. The specimen sequenced was peripheral blood. The origin of the receptors is a woman in her twenties or thirties with primary liver carcinoma and hepatitis B virus infection. Each CDR3 is given with its conserved first and last residue. Fields, in order: D gene, clone size, J gene, V gene, CDR3 protein, CDR3 DNA. The D gene is left open where the match is weak. Rows give clone size only sometimes, using once, few, many, or a class for an expanded clone.

d_call: .
clone_size: .
j_call: TRBJ2-2
v_call: TRBV14
cdr3_aa: CASSQNTVELFF
cdr3_nt: TGTGCCAGCAGCCAAAACACCGTGGAGCTGTTTTTT

d_call: TRBD1
clone_size: .
j_call: TRBJ2-3
v_call: TRBV11-2
cdr3_aa: CANSLRGPGTDTHYF
cdr3_nt: TGTGCCAACAGCTTAAGGGGGCCGGGCACAGATACGCACTATTTT

d_call: .
clone_size: few
j_call: TRBJ2-7
v_call: TRBV12-3/TRBV12-4
cdr3_aa: CASSPSGAREQYF
cdr3_nt: TGTGCCAGCAGCCCCTCTGGAGCCCGAGAGCAGTACTTC

d_call: .
clone_size: .
j_call: TRBJ2-7
v_call: TRBV7-8
cdr3_aa: CASSLGIGRGYEQYF
cdr3_nt: TGTGCCAGCAGCTTAGGGATCGGGAGAGGGTACGAGCAGTACTTC

d_call: .
clone_size: many
j_call: TRBJ2-3
v_call: TRBV11-2
cdr3_aa: CASSSSYTQYF
cdr3_nt: TGTGCCAGCAGCTCCTCTTATACGCAGTATTTT

d_call: TRBD1
clone_size: many
j_call: TRBJ2-7
v_call: TRBV10-3
cdr3_aa: CAIRKGQDSYEQYF
cdr3_nt: TGTGCCATCAGAAAGGGACAGGACTCCTACGAGCAGTACTTC

d_call: .
clone_size: few
j_call: TRBJ2-7
v_call: TRBV6-5
cdr3_aa: CASSYSSRSEQYF
cdr3_nt: TGTGCCAGCAGTTACTCATCCCGGAGCGAGCAGTACTTC

d_call: .
clone_size: few
j_call: TRBJ2-6
v_call: TRBV28
cdr3_aa: CASSLYRSGANVLTF
cdr3_nt: TGTGCCAGCAGTTTATACCGCTCTGGGGCCAACGTCCTGACTTTC

d_call: .
clone_size: .
j_call: TRBJ1-2
v_call: TRBV5-5
cdr3_aa: CASSHEWMGIAQGRYGYTF
cdr3_nt: TGTGCCAGCAGCCATGAATGGATGGGGATCGCACAAGGCCGCTATGGCTACACCTTC

d_call: .
clone_size: few
j_call: TRBJ2-3
v_call: TRBV12-3/TRBV12-4
cdr3_aa: CASSFGIGRRSTDTQYF
cdr3_nt: TGTGCCAGCAGTTTCGGGATAGGGAGACGTAGCACAGATACGCAGTATTTT

d_call: .
clone_size: .
j_call: TRBJ1-2
v_call: TRBV6-1
cdr3_aa: CACSIGDGPYGYTF
cdr3_nt: TGTGCCTGCAGTATTGGGGACGGCCCCTATGGCTACACCTTC

d_call: TRBD2
clone_size: .
j_call: TRBJ2-3
v_call: TRBV28
cdr3_aa: CASSLTSGRFTDTQYF
cdr3_nt: TGTGCCAGCAGTTTAACTAGCGGGAGGTTTACAGATACGCAGTATTTT

d_call: TRBD2
clone_size: .
j_call: TRBJ2-1
v_call: TRBV4-3
cdr3_aa: CANSQATSGYNEQFF
cdr3_nt: TGTGCCAACAGCCAAGCGACTAGCGGTTACAATGAGCAGTTCTTC

d_call: TRBD2
clone_size: .
j_call: TRBJ2-2
v_call: TRBV2
cdr3_aa: CATSGVSGSFGELFF
cdr3_nt: TGTGCCACCTCCGGAGTTAGCGGGAGTTTTGGGGAGCTGTTTTTT

d_call: TRBD1
clone_size: .
j_call: TRBJ1-6
v_call: TRBV11-2
cdr3_aa: CSSGRRTGVSPLHF
cdr3_nt: TGTTCCAGCGGTCGGAGAACAGGGGTCTCACCCCTCCACTTT

d_call: .
clone_size: few
j_call: TRBJ2-3
v_call: TRBV14
cdr3_aa: CASSQIHTDTQYF
cdr3_nt: TGTGCCAGCAGCCAAATTCACACAGATACGCAGTATTTT

d_call: .
clone_size: many
j_call: TRBJ1-6
v_call: TRBV4-1
cdr3_aa: CASSRLFKGTPLHF
cdr3_nt: TGCGCCAGCAGCCGGCTCTTCAAGGGTACACCCCTCCACTTT

d_call: .
clone_size: .
j_call: TRBJ1-4
v_call: TRBV4-2
cdr3_aa: CASSPGTLSTNEKLFF
cdr3_nt: TGTGCCAGCAGCCCTGGGACTCTGTCAACTAATGAAAAACTGTTTTTT

d_call: TRBD2
clone_size: few
j_call: TRBJ2-5
v_call: TRBV12-3/TRBV12-4
cdr3_aa: CASTGTSEETQYF
cdr3_nt: TGTGCCAGCACGGGGACTAGCGAGGAGACCCAGTACTTC

d_call: TRBD2
clone_size: few
j_call: TRBJ2-2
v_call: TRBV7-9
cdr3_aa: CASSLDLGGRDTGELFF
cdr3_nt: TGTGCCAGCAGCTTGGACCTTGGCGGGAGGGACACCGGGGAGCTGTTTTTT

d_call: .
clone_size: .
j_call: TRBJ1-5
v_call: TRBV7-9
cdr3_aa: CASSPLVVGEPQHF
cdr3_nt: TGTGCCAGCAGCCCGCTGGTGGTGGGTGAGCCCCAGCATTTT

d_call: .
clone_size: .
j_call: TRBJ1-2
v_call: TRBV11-2
cdr3_aa: CVSSLDLRRGGAKGYTF
cdr3_nt: TGTGTCAGCAGCTTAGATCTAAGGCGCGGGGGCGCTAAGGGATACACCTTC

d_call: TRBD2
clone_size: few
j_call: TRBJ2-7
v_call: TRBV6-5
cdr3_aa: CASGRSGSQKQYF
cdr3_nt: TGTGCCAGCGGCCGTAGCGGGAGTCAAAAGCAGTACTTC

d_call: .
clone_size: few
j_call: TRBJ2-5
v_call: TRBV30
cdr3_aa: CAWSTETQYF
cdr3_nt: TGTGCCTGGAGTACAGAGACCCAGTACTTC